These 22 T cell receptor beta chains came from one sample sequenced in a study of T cells in Graves' hyperthyroidism and ophthalmopathy. TCR beta CDR3 sequences were amplified from RNA transcripts. The HTBI primer set served for first-round RT-PCR of the TCR CDR3. TCRdb redid the calling of the multiplex PCR reads with MiXCR, one entry per CDR3 protein. There are hundreds of thousands of distinct CDR3 sequences in the sample; just over 35% occur only once, and around 30% lies in the top ten. The material sequenced was blood. All receptors come from a woman between 40 and 55 years old with Graves' hyperthyroidism.

On this clonotype: The junction differs from germline at one of its ends, possibly a read error. This rearrangement joins TRBV30 to TRBJ2-5, with TRBD1 matching 10 bases. Germline assignment: CDR1 GTSNPN and CDR2 SVGIG (reference sequence). The CDR3 loop spans 12 amino acids. The CDR3 reads CAWSASSGTGDF. The CDR3 nucleotides read TGTGCCTGGAGTGCTTCATCCGGGACAGGGGACTTC.

The table lists this clonotype with a few counts. The rearrangement uses TRBV13 and TRBJ2-7, with 7 bases aligning to TRBD1. Germline CDR1 and CDR2: PRHDT and FYEKMQ (reference sequence). This CDR3 comprises 18 residues. Germline trimming cut 0 bases from V and 7 bases from J; bases unmatched to any gene: 18. CDR3 protein: CASSLGGAGQVLSGEQYF. CDR3 DNA sequence: TGTGCCAGCAGCTTAGGAGGGGCAGGACAGGTCCTTTCGGGAGAGCAGTACTTC.

This clonotype was seen more than once but under ten times. The chain joins TRBV7-6 to TRBJ2-3; 7 bases are a match to TRBD1. Germline loops: CDR1 SGHVS, CDR2 FNYEAQ. J gave up 8 bases and V 5 bases, and 10 bases lay outside the gene matches. The CDR3 runs 14 residues. The CDR3 nucleotides read TGTGCCAGCAGCCCGGCGAGGGGGCAGCGTACGCAGTATTTT. Encoded protein: CASSPARGQRTQYF.

This clonotype came up a few times. One end of the junction does not line up with germline, which may come from a read error. The chain uses TRBV7-6 and TRBJ2-5; 11 bases map to TRBD2. This CDR3 has 16 amino acids. The V gene's germline CDR1 is SGHVS and CDR2 FNYEAQ. In nucleotides, the CDR3 is TGTGCCTGCAGCCCGACTAGCGGGGAAGAGAGAGAGACCCAGTACTTC. It encodes CACSPTSGEERETQYF.

This clonotype has only a few counts. The chain carries TRBV12-3 or TRBV12-4 and TRBJ1-1; D remains unclear. The CDR3 runs to 13 residues. V was cut by 10 bases and J by 1 base, with 13 bases left in between. CDR3 loop: CANARGENTEAFF. Here the CDR3 DNA reads TGTGCCAACGCTCGAGGAGAGAACACTGAAGCTTTCTTT.

The chain joins TRBV10-3 to TRBJ1-2; maybe TRBD1 (5 bases). Germline CDR1 reads ENHRY; CDR2 reads SYGVKD. Trimming removed 10 bases at V and 7 bases at J, with 25 bases between. The CDR3 extends over 15 amino acids. CDR3 sequence: CATTPGTRGYGGYTF. The CDR3 DNA reads TGTGCCACCACACCCGGGACGAGGGGCTACGGTGGCTACACCTTC.

The chain couples TRBV2 to TRBJ1-5; 10 bases line up with TRBD1. V lost 8 bases to trimming and J lost 13 bases; unmatched junction nucleotides: 14. The CDR3 totals 14 residues. In germline, CDR1 is SNHLY, CDR2 FYNNEI. CDR3 DNA sequence: TGTGCCAGCCTTCCGGGACAGGGGCGACGGGAGCAGCATTTT. The encoded protein is CASLPGQGRREQHF.

This clonotype was picked up many times. The chain combines TRBV6-2 or TRBV6-3 with TRBJ2-7; D gene unclear. Germline assignment: CDR1 MNHEY and CDR2 SVGEGT. CDR3 length: 12 residues. V was trimmed by 1 base and J by 7 bases, leaving 8 bases between them. The CDR3 region is CASSYFAREQYF. In DNA form, the CDR3 reads TGTGCCAGCAGTTACTTCGCGCGGGAGCAGTACTTC.

The table lists this clonotype with many counts. V usage is TRBV13 and J usage is TRBJ2-7; tentative D call: TRBD2 (6 bases). The length of the CDR3 is 13 residues. Trimming left V 1 base short and J 3 bases short, with 7 bases between. Germline V CDR1 and CDR2: PRHDT, FYEKMQ (reference sequence). CDR3 coding DNA: TGTGCCAGCAGCTTAGACGGGGGCTACGAGCAGTACTTC. This codes for CASSLDGGYEQYF. Drawing the rest from reference TRBV13 and TRBJ2-7, the complete variable domain is AAGVIQSPRHLIKEKRETATLKCYPIPRHDTVYWYQQGPGQDPQFLISFYEKMQSDKGSIPDRFSAQQFSDYHSELNMSSLELGDSALYFCASSLDGGYEQYFGPGTRLTVT.

This clonotype was recorded many times. This sequence joins TRBV9 and TRBJ2-7; TRBD2 matches 9 bases. The CDR3 totals 14 residues. Germline V gives CDR1 SGDLS, CDR2 YYNGEE. The J segment lost 7 bases and the V segment lost 7 bases, leaving 12 bases of the junction unmatched. CDR3 sequence (DNA): TGTGCCAGCGGGGCTAGCGGGAACCCCGGGGAGCAGTACTTC. Its protein is CASGASGNPGEQYF. Full variable domain (remainder filled in from reference TRBV9 and TRBJ2-7): DSGVTQTPKHLITATGQRVTLRCSPRSGDLSVYWYQQSLDQGLQFLIQYYNGEERAKGNILERFSAQQFPDLHSELNLSSLELGDSALYFCASGASGNPGEQYFGPGTRLTVT.

Ten or more counts support this clonotype. This CDR3 is CASSWNRGNSPLHF. The CDR3 DNA follows: TGTGCCAGCAGTTGGAACAGGGGAAATTCACCCCTCCACTTT. This rearrangement joins TRBV6-5 to TRBJ1-6; TRBD1 matches at 7 bases. This CDR3 comprises 14 residues. With V trimmed by 4 bases and J by 7 bases, 4 bases remained unmatched. CDR1 and CDR2 (germline): MNHEY, SVGAGI.

At least ten counts were recorded for this clonotype. CDR3 amino acids: CASSDLGVYYGYTF. CDR3 coding DNA: TGTGCCAGCAGTGACCTGGGGGTATACTATGGCTACACCTTC. V is TRBV25-1 and J is TRBJ1-2; possibly TRBD1 for D (5 bases). The germline V gene encodes CDR1 MGHDK and CDR2 SYGVNS. V lost 3 bases to trimming and J lost 3 bases, with 11 bases between them. The CDR3 is made up of 14 amino acids.

The chain uses TRBV29-1 and TRBJ2-5; D is possibly TRBD1 (6 bases). From germline, CDR1 is SQVTM and CDR2 ANQGSEA. The V and J ends lost 5 bases and 5 bases respectively, with 15 bases between them. This CDR3 region has 13 residues. CDR3 region: CSVIRGGEETQYF. Written as DNA, the CDR3 is TGCAGCGTTATTCGAGGGGGAGAGGAGACCCAGTACTTC.

The chain employs TRBV10-3 and TRBJ2-7; D is unclear. Trimming took 5 bases from V and 3 from J, leaving 11 bases between them. Germline V gene lookup returns CDR1 ENHRY and CDR2 SYGVKD. CDR3 size: 13 residues. CDR3 DNA sequence: TGTGCCATCAGTTTGTCTTCGGACTACGAGCAGTACTTC. Its protein product is CAISLSSDYEQYF.

In its sample, this clonotype was seen a few times. This chain uses TRBV4-3 with TRBJ2-5; the match to TRBD1 covers 8 bases. The CDR3 loop spans 16 amino acids. The trim removed 3 bases at V and 3 bases at J, leaving 9 bases unmatched. Looked up from germline, CDR1 is LGHNA and CDR2 is YSLEER. In DNA, the CDR3 is TGCGCCAGCAGCCACCCGAGCGGACAGGGTAAAGAGACCCAGTACTTC. It encodes CASSHPSGQGKETQYF.

This clonotype was counted ten times or more. This chain uses TRBV2 with TRBJ1-5, with TRBD1 as a possible D gene (5 bases). V lost 3 bases and J lost 1, with 13 bases in between. Germline assignment: CDR1 SNHLY and CDR2 FYNNEI. The length of the CDR3 is 16 residues. The CDR3 DNA reads TGTGCCAGCAGTGACTGGGGGAAGGTGAGCAATCAGCCCCAGCATTTT. Translating gives CASSDWGKVSNQPQHF.

On this clonotype itself: As the CDR3 is not closed by the conserved phenylalanine or tryptophan, this likely results from a read error. V and J are TRBV10-3 and TRBJ2-7; TRBD1 aligns across 9 bases. V lost 6 bases to trimming and J lost 7 bases; unmatched junction nucleotides: 10. This CDR3 comprises 14 residues. Germline-derived CDR1 and CDR2 are ENHRY and SYGVKD. The CDR3 here is CAIRSRTGVYEQYL. DNA of the CDR3: TGTGCCATCAGGTCGAGGACAGGGGTGTATGAGCAGTACCTC.

The CDR3 nucleotides are TGCAGTGCCCGACCGGGACAGGGGGACTATGGCTACACCTTC. Translated: CSARPGQGDYGYTF. The genes are TRBV20-1 and TRBJ1-2; TRBD1 agrees at 11 bases. V lost 6 bases and J lost 3; bases outside the gene matches: 6. The CDR3 totals 14 residues. CDR1 and CDR2 (germline): DFQATT, SNEGSKA (reference sequence).

The chain links TRBV29-1 to TRBJ2-5; 8 nucleotides match TRBD1. Germline trimming cut 2 bases from V and 9 bases from J; bases unmatched to any gene: 5. This CDR3 comprises 12 residues. Per germline, CDR1 SQVTM and CDR2 ANQGSEA. CDR3 bases: TGCAGCGTTGAACCGATGACAGGGGCCCAGTACTTC. Protein product: CSVEPMTGAQYF.

The chain is built from TRBV7-7 and TRBJ1-1; no firm D call. The CDR3 contains 14 residues. The V gene's germline CDR1 is SSHAT and CDR2 FNYEAQ (reference sequence). CDR3 in DNA: TGTGCTGGCAGCCCCCCGGGGTGGGACACTGAAGCTTTCTTT. This translates into CAGSPPGWDTEAFF.

The chain is built from TRBV4-3 and TRBJ2-2; 8 bases map to TRBD1. Germline loops: CDR1 LGHNA, CDR2 YSLEER. V lost 6 bases to trimming and J lost 3 bases; unmatched junction nucleotides: 6. This CDR3 region has 15 residues. The CDR3 sequence is CASRPGQAYTGELFF. The CDR3 nucleotides are TGCGCCAGCAGACCGGGACAGGCGTACACCGGGGAGCTGTTTTTT.

The chain employs TRBV12-3 or TRBV12-4 and TRBJ2-7, with 8 positions matching TRBD2. This CDR3 region has 14 residues. V lost 7 bases and J lost 2; bases outside the gene matches: 7. The CDR3 spells CASTVAGPTYEQYF. The CDR3 DNA is TGTGCCAGCACCGTAGCGGGGCCTACCTACGAGCAGTACTTC.